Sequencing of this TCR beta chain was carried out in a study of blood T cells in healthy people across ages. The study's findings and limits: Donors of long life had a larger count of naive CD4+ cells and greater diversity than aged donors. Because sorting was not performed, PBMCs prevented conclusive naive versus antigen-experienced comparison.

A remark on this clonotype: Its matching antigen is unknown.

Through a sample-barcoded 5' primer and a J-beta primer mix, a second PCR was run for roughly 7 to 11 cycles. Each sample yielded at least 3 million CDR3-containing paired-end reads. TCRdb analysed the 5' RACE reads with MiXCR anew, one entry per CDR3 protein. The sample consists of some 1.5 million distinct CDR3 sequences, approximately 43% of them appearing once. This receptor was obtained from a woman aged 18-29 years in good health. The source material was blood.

The CDR3 is CSVLVGPGTVSDTEAFF. CDR3 nucleotide sequence: TGCAGCGTCCTCGTTGGTCCCGGGACAGTGTCAGACACTGAAGCTTTCTTT. The genes are TRBV29-1 and TRBJ1-1; TRBD1 agrees at 7 bases. With V trimmed by 6 bases and J by 3 bases, 19 bases remained unmatched. This CDR3 spans 17 amino acids. The germline gives CDR1 SQVTM, CDR2 ANQGSEA.